The T cell receptor (beta chain) described here comes from a study of OX40 agonist ivuxolimab in advanced cancers. Study information: The patients received ivuxolimab by intravenous route every 2 weeks at 0.01 to 10 mg/kg.

Here immunoSEQ multiplex PCR was the method, and the copy in TCRdb shows in-frame clones only, minus some. The sample yields around 71,000 clones, around 87% seen once. With regard to this clone: The junction shows a germline mismatch at one end, possibly a read error.

The germline V gene has CDR1 MNHEY and CDR2 SMNVEV (reference sequence). The CDR3 sequence is 16 residues long. Exclusion applied to patients with autoimmune disease history or systemic immunosuppression. Sequencing used CD4+ or CD8+ T cells sorted from blood, obtained in a trial of the OX40 agonist ivuxolimab. The TCR sequence derives from an adult with an advanced solid tumor such as melanoma, head and neck, liver or kidney cancer. The chain links TRBV27 to TRBJ2-2, with 8 bases aligning to TRBD2. The CDR3 sequence is CAGSFSGGTGTGELFF. The CDR3 nucleotides read TGTGCCGGCAGTTTCAGCGGGGGCACAGGCACCGGGGAGCTGTTTTTT.